This T cell receptor beta chain was obtained from a study of shared clonotypes between healthy human individuals. The CDR3 is 13 amino acids. With V trimmed by 7 bases and J by 12 bases, 15 bases remained unmatched. CDR1 and CDR2 (germline): ENHRY, SYGVKD. This clone was seen a single time. This table comes from immunoSEQ multiplex PCR, and its TCRdb copy is limited to in-frame clones, with some not included. The data contain around 2.1 million clones, under 97% of them seen just once; the ten biggest clones take up approximately 0.13%. The genes are TRBV10-3 and TRBJ2-7; TRBD2 matches 7 bases. Sequenced sample: naive CD4+ T cells sorted from blood. Specified subset: CD45RA+ positively selected. The receptor's source is a young man in good health. The CDR3 DNA reads TGTGCCATCAAAGGGACTATATTTGATGCTACGTACTTC. This gives the protein CAIKGTIFDATYF.